A selection of T cell receptor beta chains follows, all from one sample in a study of memory CD4+ T cells and cytomegalovirus serostatus. TCRdb's copy holds only in-frame clones and misses some; the assay was immunoSEQ multiplex PCR. The sample contains tens of thousands of clones, about 80% of which appear only once. The sample taken for sequencing was memory CD4+ T cells from blood. All receptors derive from an adult in good health and CMV-seronegative. Each CDR3 is given with its conserved first and last residue.

v_call	j_call	cdr3_aa
TRBV19	TRBJ1-2	CASSTPGLNYGYTF
TRBV9	TRBJ1-3	CASSVGVSGNTIYF
TRBV29-1	TRBJ1-1	CSVGDRYLMNTEAFF
TRBV6-5	TRBJ2-2	CASSYTGTANTGELFF
TRBV27	TRBJ2-2	CASIHETGELFF
TRBV5-1	TRBJ1-1	CASSLGQGGWTEAFF
TRBV30	TRBJ1-5	CAWSVDSNQPQHF
TRBV5-1	TRBJ2-7	CASSQTRQVQEQYF
TRBV7-2	TRBJ2-1	CASSLAGARNNEQFF
TRBV11-1	TRBJ2-3	CASSLPYSADTQYF
TRBV5-5	TRBJ1-5	CASSYRGHGNQPQHF
TRBV20-1	TRBJ2-7	CSATENYEQYF
TRBV5-1	TRBJ2-7	CASSLGTSSYEQYF
TRBV27	TRBJ2-7	CASRTRGGSTYEQYF
TRBV11-2	TRBJ2-7	CASSLTDSSYEQYF
TRBV2	TRBJ1-2	CASTQTGARRKGSYTF
TRBV5-1	TRBJ2-1	CASRMDGNEQFF
TRBV6-5	TRBJ2-7	CASSYGQGSYEQYF
TRBV6-1	TRBJ2-2	CASTIRGTGELFF
TRBV5-1	TRBJ2-6	CASSLAGTAAGANVLTF
TRBV15	TRBJ2-7	CATSRDLGQGDYEQYF
TRBV7-2	TRBJ2-2	CASSGRVTGELFF
TRBV29-1	TRBJ2-7	CSVGFRGALQYF
TRBV29-1	TRBJ1-1	CSAEAGMNTEAFF
TRBV5-6	TRBJ1-1	CASSLGYGSQTNTEAFF
TRBV6-1	TRBJ1-5	CASSKGKTGGGNQPQHF
TRBV28	TRBJ1-1	CASSLFLSGTDTEAFF
TRBV29-1	TRBJ2-7	CSVEGPGQGISYEQYF
TRBV2	TRBJ2-1	CASRLDRPGGQFF
TRBV9	TRBJ1-2	CASSVDPGTGTYGYTF
TRBV29-1	TRBJ1-1	CSVDRGRTEAFF
TRBV6-5	TRBJ1-5	CASPTGGNGNQPQHF
TRBV19	TRBJ1-5	CASSSPDRQGKQPQHF
TRBV6-5	TRBJ1-2	CASSLDYQGYGYTF
TRBV11-3	TRBJ2-7	CASSLVTSSYEQYF
TRBV29-1	TRBJ1-1	CSVETGTEAFF
TRBV6-1	TRBJ2-2	CASYRDRLTGELFF
TRBV6-5	TRBJ2-5	CASSYWGQGQETQYF
TRBV5-1	TRBJ2-3	CASSLEGSSAFQDTQYF
TRBV14	TRBJ2-3	CASSLRQARDTQYF
TRBV6-1	TRBJ2-7	CASRPGTGAYEQYF
TRBV10-3	TRBJ1-4	CAISERGESNEKLFF
TRBV4-3	TRBJ1-5	CASSQGRDQPQHF
TRBV27	TRBJ2-7	CASRRQGEVYEQYF
TRBV4-2	TRBJ1-1	CASSQEGLGRGTEAFF
TRBV11-1	TRBJ1-2	CASSLGPGVGYGYTF
TRBV7-3	TRBJ2-3	CASSLQSGASTDTQYF
TRBV6-1	TRBJ1-2	CASSEADYGYTF
TRBV7-6	TRBJ1-2	CASSGYDKSGYTF